The clone carrying this TCR beta chain was recorded once. The junction and the germline gene differ at one end; a read error may be behind it. The sample is drawn from a study of control samples from healthy donors and cancer patients. This CDR3 has 13 amino acids. Germline lookup yields CDR1 SNHLY and CDR2 FYNNEI. Here immunoSEQ multiplex PCR was the method, and the copy in TCRdb shows in-frame clones only, minus some. The profile covers about 89,000 clones, with approximately 81% appearing a single time and over 2% taken by the ten largest. The clonotype was recovered from a middle-aged woman in good health. The rearrangement uses TRBV2 and TRBJ2-7; D may be TRBD1 or TRBD2 (7 bases each). The specimen sequenced was blood. The DNA of the CDR3 is TGTGCCGGCAGGGGGGGCGCATCCTACGAGCAGTACTTC. This translates into CAGRGGASYEQYF.